This is a list of T cell receptor beta chains from one sample in a study of breast tumors, draining lymph nodes, adjacent tissues. TCRdb re-derived calls from the multiplex PCR reads in MiXCR, one entry per CDR3 protein. Found here are fewer than 20,000 distinct CDR3 sequences, 40% to 65% of them singletons; the top ten hold roughly 15%. The source material was tumor-adjacent breast tissue. All receptors derive from a female donor with breast cancer. Some clones in this sample may be carry-over from other donors' samples. Each CDR3 is given with its conserved first and last residue. The order of the fields is clone size, J gene, D gene, V gene, CDR3 protein, CDR3 DNA. The D gene is left open where the match is weak. Clone size appears in some rows only: once, few, many, or a class for an expanded clone.

medium-sized,TRBJ2-7,TRBD1,TRBV11-3,CASSPRTGWAEQYF,TGTGCCAGCAGCCCTAGGACAGGGTGGGCCGAGCAGTACTTC
-,TRBJ1-2,-,TRBV4-3,CASGDSRRYTF,TGCGCCAGTGGTGACAGTAGGCGCTACACCTTC
many,TRBJ1-3,-,TRBV5-6,CASSFRILSGNTIYF,TGTGCCAGCAGTTTTAGGATACTCTCTGGAAACACCATATATTTT
-,TRBJ1-2,-,TRBV12-3/TRBV12-4,CASSLNGPKLRYYGYTF,TGTGCCAGCAGTTTAAACGGGCCTAAGCTTCGATACTATGGCTACACCTTC
-,TRBJ1-2,-,TRBV5-5,CASSIEVGTGYTF,TGTGCCAGCAGCATAGAGGTGGGGACGGGCTACACCTTC
-,TRBJ1-2,TRBD1,TRBV16,CASSRDREYGYTF,TGTGCCAGCAGCCGCGACAGGGAGTATGGCTACACCTTC
large,TRBJ1-2,-,TRBV7-8,CASSLEGQNYGYTF,TGTGCCAGCAGCTTAGAAGGACAAAACTATGGCTACACCTTC
many,TRBJ2-3,-,TRBV20-1,CSASVSGVGDTQYF,TGCAGTGCGTCCGTTTCGGGAGTCGGAGATACGCAGTATTTT
-,TRBJ2-3,-,TRBV5-6,CASSLGHQTDTQYF,TGTGCCAGCAGCTTGGGGCACCAGACAGATACGCAGTATTTT
many,TRBJ2-2,-,TRBV5-8,CASSLVGTGELFF,TGTGCCAGCAGCTTGGTGGGCACCGGGGAGCTGTTTTTT
medium-sized,TRBJ2-7,-,TRBV10-1,CASRAQRWVYEQYF,TGCGCCAGCAGGGCCCAGCGGTGGGTCTACGAGCAGTACTTC
many,TRBJ2-1,TRBD2,TRBV12-3/TRBV12-4,CASSFTLAGENEQFF,TGTGCCAGCAGTTTCACGCTAGCGGGGGAAAATGAGCAGTTCTTC
-,TRBJ2-7,-,TRBV28,CASSMQGGAYEQYF,TGTGCCAGCAGCATGCAGGGGGGAGCCTACGAGCAGTACTTC
many,TRBJ2-7,-,TRBV5-8,CASSLKGVRNEQYF,TGTGCCAGCAGCTTAAAGGGGGTTCGGAACGAGCAGTACTTC
medium-sized,TRBJ2-7,TRBD2,TRBV5-6,CASSFTSASLEQYF,TGTGCCAGCAGCTTTACTAGCGCTTCTCTCGAGCAGTACTTC
-,TRBJ2-5,TRBD2,TRBV7-3,CASSLSGTSGGSGTQYF,TGTGCCAGCAGCTTAAGTGGGACTAGCGGAGGGAGTGGGACCCAGTACTTC
-,TRBJ1-1,-,TRBV20-1,CSAPKGMNTEAFF,TGCAGTGCCCCCAAGGGCATGAACACTGAAGCTTTCTTT
many,TRBJ2-1,TRBD1,TRBV6-5,CASSYNRGFLDNEQFF,TGTGCCAGCAGTTACAACAGGGGCTTCCTAGACAATGAGCAGTTCTTC
-,TRBJ2-3,TRBD2,TRBV20-1,CSATTSGLTDTQYF,TGCAGTGCCACGACTAGCGGTTTAACAGATACGCAGTATTTT
-,TRBJ2-3,-,TRBV5-4,CASSLAPAGTQYF,TGTGCCAGCAGCTTGGCCCCAGCAGGTACGCAGTATTTT
once,TRBJ1-3,-,TRBV5-4,CASSFDPGSGNTIYF,TGTGCCAGCAGCTTCGACCCCGGATCTGGAAACACCATATATTTT
many,TRBJ2-1,TRBD2,TRBV7-7,CASSPGTSGPYNEQFF,TGTGCCAGCAGCCCAGGGACTAGCGGACCTTACAATGAGCAGTTCTTC
-,TRBJ2-5,-,TRBV7-6,CASSLEWGEQETQHF,TGTGCCAGCAGCTTAGAGTGGGGGGAACAAGAGACCCAGCACTTC
few,TRBJ1-6,-,TRBV20-1,CSARAANSPLHF,TGCAGTGCTAGAGCGGCGAATTCACCCCTCCACTTT
-,TRBJ2-7,-,TRBV7-8,CASSPFGGASYEQYF,TGTGCCAGCAGCCCTTTTGGGGGGGCATCCTACGAGCAGTACTTC
-,TRBJ2-1,TRBD2,TRBV9,CASSGAGAINEQFF,TGTGCCAGCAGCGGTGCGGGAGCAATTAATGAGCAGTTCTTC
-,TRBJ1-4,-,TRBV20-1,CSARWVRDEKLFF,TGCAGTGCTAGATGGGTCAGGGATGAAAAACTGTTTTTT
many,TRBJ1-2,-,TRBV29-1,CSVEVWDGDYGYTF,TGCAGCGTTGAAGTTTGGGACGGCGACTATGGCTACACCTTC
many,TRBJ1-5,-,TRBV28,CASSPDTDPNQPQHF,TGTGCCAGCAGCCCGGATACCGATCCGAATCAGCCCCAGCATTTT
many,TRBJ1-5,-,TRBV6-4,CASSDLGTTTRRLNQPQHF,TGTGCCAGCAGCGATTTGGGGACTACCACGAGGAGGTTAAATCAGCCCCAGCATTTT
-,TRBJ2-1,TRBD1,TRBV7-7,CASSRDRGYNEQFF,TGTGCCAGCAGCAGAGACAGGGGCTACAATGAGCAGTTCTTC
large,TRBJ1-2,-,TRBV15,CATSRSSSFYTF,TGTGCCACCAGCAGATCATCCAGTTTTTACACCTTC
medium-sized,TRBJ2-7,TRBD1,TRBV2,CASRRDREYEQYF,TGTGCCAGCAGGAGGGACAGGGAATACGAGCAGTACTTC
-,TRBJ2-7,-,TRBV5-1,CASSLGTYSYEQYF,TGCGCCAGCAGCTTGGGAACGTACTCCTACGAGCAGTACTTC
-,TRBJ2-1,TRBD2,TRBV20-1,CSARFGLGLAANEQFF,TGCAGTGCTAGATTTGGGCTGGGACTAGCTGCCAATGAGCAGTTCTTC
-,TRBJ2-7,-,TRBV12-5,CASGLIAPPYEQYF,TGTGCTAGTGGTTTAATAGCGCCGCCCTACGAGCAGTACTTC
-,TRBJ1-3,-,TRBV12-3/TRBV12-4,CASNYRNSGSTVYF,TGTGCCAGCAATTACCGAAACTCTGGAAGCACCGTATATTTT